The clone carrying this T cell receptor beta chain occurred a few times. Its antigen is unidentified. The data originate from a study of cytomegalovirus exposure and HLA in healthy donors. Points from the study as a whole: Per published accounts, TCR beta sequences correctly predicted the HLA-A and HLA-B alleles of most subjects.

The primer mix had 60 Vbeta and 13 Jbeta primers. Clones were sequenced by immunoSEQ multiplex PCR, and TCRdb holds only the in-frame ones, with some missing. The sample lists about 180,000 clones; 65% to 75% were seen once. The V end lost 4 bases, the J end lost 8 bases, and 10 bases lay between the germline ends. The length of the CDR3 is 12 residues. CDR1 SGHDT and CDR2 YYEEEE come from the germline V gene. The origin of this receptor is a human donor in good health. The chain has TRBV5-6 and TRBJ2-1; maybe TRBD1 (6 bases). Material for sequencing was PBMCs. CDR3 in amino acids: CASSLQGYEQFF. The CDR3 DNA follows: TGTGCCAGCAGCCTACAGGGATATGAGCAGTTCTTC.